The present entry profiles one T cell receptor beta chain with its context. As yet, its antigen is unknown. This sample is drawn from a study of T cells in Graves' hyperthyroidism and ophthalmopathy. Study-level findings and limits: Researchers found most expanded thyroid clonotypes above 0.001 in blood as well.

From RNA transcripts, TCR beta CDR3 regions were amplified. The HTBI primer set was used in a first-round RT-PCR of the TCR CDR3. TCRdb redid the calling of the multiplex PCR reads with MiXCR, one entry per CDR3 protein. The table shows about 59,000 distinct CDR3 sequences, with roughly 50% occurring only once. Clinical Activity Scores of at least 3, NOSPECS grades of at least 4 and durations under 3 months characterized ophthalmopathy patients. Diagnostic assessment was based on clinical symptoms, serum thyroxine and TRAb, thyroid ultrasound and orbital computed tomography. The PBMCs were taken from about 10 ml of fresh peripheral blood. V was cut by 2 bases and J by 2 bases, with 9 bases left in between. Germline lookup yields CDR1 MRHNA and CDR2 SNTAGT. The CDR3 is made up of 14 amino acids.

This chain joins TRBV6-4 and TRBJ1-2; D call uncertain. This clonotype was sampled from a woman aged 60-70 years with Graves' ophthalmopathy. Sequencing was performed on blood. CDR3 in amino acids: CASSDSQENYGYTF. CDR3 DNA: TGTGCCAGCAGTGACAGCCAGGAAAACTATGGCTACACCTTC.